These T cell receptor beta chains were read from a single sample in a study of cytotoxic CD8 clonotypes in ibrutinib-treated CLL. Here immunoSEQ multiplex PCR was the method, and the copy in TCRdb shows in-frame clones only, minus some. The repertoire holds 150,000 or so clones, with more than 70% as singletons. This specimen consisted of PBMCs, obtained after 36 months of ibrutinib treatment. Receptor source: a human donor with chronic lymphocytic leukemia. Both conserved end residues are part of each CDR3. D genes are given only for firm matches. Expanded clones get a size class; other rows say once, few or many, or leave the size out.

V gene	clone size	J gene	D gene	CDR3 protein	CDR3 DNA
TRBV5-1	.	TRBJ2-1	TRBD2	CASSPNSGGTYNEQFF	TGCGCCAGCAGCCCGAATAGCGGGGGAACCTACAATGAGCAGTTCTTC
TRBV4-1	.	TRBJ1-6	.	CASSQGKAWGTRGGSPLHF	TGCGCCAGCAGCCAGGGGAAAGCGTGGGGGACGAGGGGAGGTTCACCCCTCCACTTT
TRBV6-1	few	TRBJ1-5	.	CASSERGAGVQPQHF	TGTGCCAGCAGTGAAAGGGGGGCAGGGGTTCAGCCCCAGCATTTT
TRBV6-1	.	TRBJ2-1	.	CASARERGAYNEQFF	TGTGCCTCAGCACGGGAACGGGGAGCGTACAATGAGCAGTTCTTC
TRBV7-9	few	TRBJ1-6	.	CASVGANNSPLHF	TGTGCCAGCGTGGGGGCTAATAATTCACCCCTCCACTTT
TRBV4-1	few	TRBJ1-2	TRBD1	CASSRLPGTGSGYTF	TGCGCCAGCAGCCGCTTGCCAGGGACAGGGTCTGGCTACACCTTC
TRBV2	.	TRBJ1-6	TRBD1	CASSPGQGNSPLHF	TGTGCCAGCTCCCCGGGACAGGGCAATTCACCCCTCCACTTT
TRBV27	few	TRBJ1-6	TRBD1	CASRAGTAGGPLHF	TGTGCCAGCAGGGCCGGGACAGCGGGGGGACCCCTCCACTTT
TRBV6-1	few	TRBJ1-2	TRBD1	CASSLDRADGYTF	TGTGCCAGCAGTTTGGACAGGGCGGATGGCTACACCTTC
TRBV10-3	.	TRBJ1-5	.	CAISDRTGRNQPQHF	TGTGCCATCAGTGACCGGACCGGCCGAAATCAGCCCCAGCATTTT
TRBV5-1	.	TRBJ2-3	TRBD1	CASSTGTGADTQYF	TGCGCCAGCAGCACTGGGACAGGGGCAGATACGCAGTATTTT
TRBV12-5	.	TRBJ1-3	.	CASARAQGNTIYF	TGTGCTAGTGCCCGGGCCCAGGGAAACACCATATATTTT
TRBV5-1	.	TRBJ1-4	TRBD1	CASSRGTGGREKLFF	TGCGCCAGCAGCCGAGGGACAGGGGGCCGTGAAAAACTGTTTTTT
TRBV5-1	.	TRBJ1-1	TRBD1	CASGTGEGTEAFF	TGCGCCAGCGGGACAGGGGAGGGCACTGAAGCTTTCTTT
TRBV18	.	TRBJ2-1	.	CASSPTGVTYNEQFF	TGTGCCAGCTCACCTACGGGAGTAACCTACAATGAGCAGTTCTTC
TRBV11-2	.	TRBJ2-6	.	CASSPPGANPSGANVLTF	TGTGCCAGCAGCCCTCCCGGTGCCAACCCCTCTGGGGCCAACGTCCTGACTTTC
TRBV6-5	once	TRBJ2-7	.	CASSGGEAQYF	TGTGCCAGCAGTGGAGGCGAGGCGCAGTACTTC
TRBV19	.	TRBJ2-7	TRBD1	CASSTGTGSYEQYF	TGTGCCAGTAGTACTGGGACAGGCTCCTACGAGCAGTACTTC
TRBV7-2	.	TRBJ1-2	TRBD1	CASSLAGQGARGGYTF	TGTGCCAGCAGCTTAGCGGGGCAGGGGGCGCGTGGTGGCTACACCTTC
TRBV5-8	.	TRBJ1-2	.	CASSLAWGFTLTNYGYTF	TGTGCCAGCAGCTTGGCTTGGGGCTTTACATTAACTAACTATGGCTACACCTTC
TRBV28	.	TRBJ2-7	.	CASTVGISTYEQYF	TGTGCCAGCACCGTAGGGATATCGACCTACGAGCAGTACTTC
TRBV19	.	TRBJ1-1	.	CASTEGGWTNTEAFF	TGTGCCAGTACGGAGGGGGGGTGGACGAACACTGAAGCTTTCTTT
TRBV19	.	TRBJ2-1	TRBD2	CASRPGGAYNEQFF	TGTGCCAGTAGACCTGGGGGGGCCTACAATGAGCAGTTCTTC
TRBV9	.	TRBJ2-1	TRBD2	CASSTPLREGPYNEQFF	TGTGCCAGCAGCACCCCCCTGCGGGAGGGCCCCTACAATGAGCAGTTCTTC
TRBV19	.	TRBJ2-7	TRBD2	CASRLAVSSYEQYF	TGTGCCAGCCGACTAGCGGTGAGCTCCTACGAGCAGTACTTC
TRBV6-4	.	TRBJ1-2	.	CASSDSSSSGGYTF	TGTGCCAGCAGTGACTCGAGCTCATCGGGGGGCTACACCTTC
TRBV5-6	few	TRBJ1-5	TRBD1	CASSYRGFPNQPQHF	TGTGCCAGCAGCTACAGGGGGTTCCCGAATCAGCCCCAGCATTTT
TRBV27	.	TRBJ2-7	TRBD1	CASSEQGWEQYF	TGTGCCAGCAGCGAACAGGGGTGGGAGCAGTACTTC
TRBV11-3	.	TRBJ2-3	TRBD2	CASSLVSWGGPDTQYF	TGTGCCAGCAGCTTAGTGTCTTGGGGAGGGCCAGATACGCAGTATTTT
TRBV11-2	.	TRBJ2-7	TRBD2	CASSLLPGLGVNF	TGTGCCAGCAGCTTACTCCCGGGACTAGGGGTAAACTTC
TRBV6-1	.	TRBJ2-5	TRBD2	CASSEGTSGGVETQYF	TGTGCCAGCAGTGAGGGAACTAGCGGGGGGGTTGAGACCCAGTACTTC
TRBV13	few	TRBJ1-2	.	CASSLRGVDGYTF	TGTGCCAGCAGCTTAAGGGGGGTAGATGGCTACACCTTC
TRBV9	.	TRBJ2-2	TRBD2	CASSVDLAGYTGELFF	TGTGCCAGCAGCGTAGACCTAGCGGGATACACCGGGGAGCTGTTTTTT
TRBV2	few	TRBJ1-2	.	CASISRPLSGYGYTF	TGTGCCAGCATCTCCCGGCCCTTATCAGGCTATGGCTACACCTTC
TRBV11-2	.	TRBJ2-7	TRBD2	CASSLLLAGGLEQYF	TGTGCCAGCAGCTTATTACTAGCGGGAGGGCTCGAGCAGTACTTC
TRBV28	once	TRBJ2-7	.	CASSFKVNEQYF	TGTGCCAGCAGTTTTAAGGTTAACGAGCAGTACTTC
TRBV5-6	.	TRBJ2-5	.	CASSWGEETQYF	TGTGCCAGCAGCTGGGGGGAAGAGACCCAGTACTTC
TRBV5-1	.	TRBJ1-6	.	CASSRGGGFVAPLHF	TGCGCCAGCAGCCGGGGCGGGGGATTTGTAGCACCCCTCCACTTT
TRBV5-1	once	TRBJ1-3	.	CASSPVRTGNTIYF	TGCGCCAGCAGCCCTGTCAGGACTGGAAACACCATATATTTT
TRBV13	.	TRBJ2-5	.	CASSLVGMGQETQYF	TGTGCCAGCAGCTTAGTAGGGATGGGCCAAGAGACCCAGTACTTC
TRBV7-9	.	TRBJ2-7	.	CASRQGSGLQYEQYF	TGTGCCAGCAGGCAGGGCTCGGGACTCCAATACGAGCAGTACTTC
TRBV2	.	TRBJ1-2	.	CASSQEPGGHYGYTF	TGTGCCAGCAGCCAAGAGCCGGGCGGACACTATGGCTACACCTTC
TRBV7-9	.	TRBJ1-3	TRBD1	CASSLPRMGQGFAGNTIYF	TGTGCCAGCAGCCTTCCCCGTATGGGACAGGGTTTCGCTGGAAACACCATATATTTT
TRBV21-1	few	TRBJ2-7	.	CASSKGKIRQGYPYEQYF	TGTGCCAGCAGCAAAGGGAAGATAAGACAGGGTTACCCCTACGAGCAGTACTTC
TRBV5-8	.	TRBJ2-3	.	CASSFPGSTDTQYF	TGTGCCAGCAGCTTTCCCGGGAGCACAGATACGCAGTATTTT
TRBV27	once	TRBJ2-7	TRBD1	CASSHPGQGAYEQYF	TGTGCCAGCAGCCACCCGGGACAGGGAGCCTACGAGCAGTACTTC
TRBV7-6	.	TRBJ2-7	.	CASSPTPFPGYEQYF	TGTGCCAGCAGCCCAACTCCATTCCCTGGCTACGAGCAGTACTTC
TRBV28	.	TRBJ2-1	TRBD2	CAGGRGGSYNEQFF	TGTGCCGGCGGCCGGGGGGGCTCTTACAATGAGCAGTTCTTC
TRBV4-1	.	TRBJ2-7	.	CASSQEPLAEGEQYF	TGCGCCAGCAGCCAAGAGCCTTTGGCGGAGGGCGAGCAGTACTTC
TRBV9	few	TRBJ1-3	.	CASSVVPSSGNTIYF	TGTGCCAGCAGCGTAGTTCCCAGCTCTGGAAACACCATATATTTT
TRBV11-2	once	TRBJ2-7	TRBD1	CASSLRQGSSYEQYF	TGTGCCAGCAGCTTAAGACAGGGTTCGTCCTACGAGCAGTACTTC
TRBV7-8	.	TRBJ2-7	TRBD2	CASSSFRVVLGGRGFEQYF	TGTGCCAGCAGCTCCTTCCGGGTGGTCCTTGGCGGGAGAGGGTTCGAGCAGTACTTC
TRBV4-1	.	TRBJ2-7	TRBD2	CASSRAGLAGLYEQYF	TGCGCCAGCAGCCGGGCGGGACTAGCGGGACTTTACGAGCAGTACTTC